This T cell receptor (beta chain) originates from a study of cytomegalovirus exposure and HLA in healthy donors. Overall study findings and caveats: Reports credit the classifier with highly specific, highly sensitive diagnosis of cytomegalovirus status. Later, an analysis found that TCR clusters from the first cohort tended to co-occur in the 95 to 150 validation repertoires. Specificity of three CMV-associated chains for CMV antigens was verified in vitro.

This table comes from immunoSEQ multiplex PCR, and its TCRdb copy is limited to in-frame clones, with some not included. The data hold 55,000 to 70,000 clones, with 80% to 95% observed a single time. This clone was picked up one time. Antigen: not known. The length of the CDR3 is 14 residues. The germline CDR1 and CDR2 sequences are SGHAT and FQNNGV. Trimming took 8 bases from V and 5 from J; bases not matched to a gene: 7. This receptor was obtained from a young man in good health and CMV-seropositive. The chain recombines TRBV11-2 with TRBJ2-2, with TRBD1 matching over 8 bases. What was sequenced was PBMCs. The CDR3 protein is CASHDRGWTGELFF. The CDR3 coding sequence is TGTGCCAGCCACGACAGGGGTTGGACCGGGGAGCTGTTTTTT. The complete variable domain, with remaining parts taken from reference TRBV11-2 and TRBJ2-2, reads EAGVAQSPRYKIIEKRQSVAFWCNPISGHATLYWYQQILGQGPKLLIQFQNNGVVDDSQLPKDRFSAERLKGVDSTLKIQPAKLEDSAVYLCASHDRGWTGELFFGEGSRLTVL.